This note documents a single T cell receptor beta chain sequence. Produced via immunoSEQ multiplex PCR; TCRdb's table is partial and in-frame only. The profile shows about 480,000 clones, about 88% of them singletons. The CDR3 is 14 residues long. V was trimmed by 6 bases and J by 5 bases, leaving 17 bases between them. The V gene's germline CDR1 is SQVTM and CDR2 ANQGSEA. This entry is derived from a study of blood T cell repertoires in COVID-19. The origin of this receptor is a man aged 18 to 30 with COVID-19, enrolled during active disease. The chain joins TRBV29-1 to TRBJ2-1; D perhaps matches TRBD1 (6 bases). The sample consisted of peripheral blood. The CDR3 coding sequence is TGCAGCGTCGTCAGGGGAGATCGGCACAATGAGCAGTTCTTC. The encoded protein is CSVVRGDRHNEQFF.